This T cell receptor beta chain was documented in a study of type 1 regulatory T cells. Study in general: An in vitro protocol generated T-allo10, a Tr1-enriched, alloantigen-specific CD4 T cell product.

V was shortened by 4 bases and J by 4 bases, with 20 bases between the two germline ends. This CDR3 spans 16 amino acids. Germline lookup yields CDR1 MDHEN and CDR2 SYDVKM. From the reads, TCRdb called clonotypes with MiXCR, one entry per CDR3 protein. Among approximately 100,000 distinct CDR3 sequences, around a third were seen once, and the ten largest hold less than 2.5%. Sample: CD4+ T cells, either the whole sample or a sorted fraction (not recorded which). This receptor was taken from a human donor in good health. This chain joins TRBV28 and TRBJ2-7, with D perhaps TRBD2 (6 bases). The CDR3 sequence is CASSSSGSGNPYEQYF. For the CDR3, the DNA is TGTGCCAGCAGTTCTTCCGGGAGCGGTAACCCATACGAGCAGTACTTC. Using reference TRBV28 and TRBJ2-7 for the parts outside the CDR3, the full variable domain is DVKVTQSSRYLVKRTGEKVFLECVQDMDHENMFWYRQDPGLGLRLIYFSYDVKMKEKGDIPEGYSVSREKKERFSLILESASTNQTSMYLCASSSSGSGNPYEQYFGPGTRLTVT.